The 9 T cell receptor beta chains in this list originate from one sample, sequenced in a study of blood T cell repertoires in COVID-19 (TCRdb year 2020). The library came from the immunoSEQ multiplex PCR assay. What TCRdb holds here is the immuneACCESS table cut down to in-frame rearrangements. Part of the clones is not present; checked against another copy, under half of the missing clones reflect an unresolved V gene, and the others are unexplained. This sample comprises approximately 310,000 clones, more than 75% of them detected only once. Of the sample, about 7.8% falls within the top ten clones. Sequencing input: peripheral blood. The receptor set was obtained from a woman between 45 and 60 years old who had recovered from COVID-19.

The chain couples TRBV4-2 to TRBJ2-5; 15 bases are shared with TRBD2. V trimming: 1 base; J trimming: 5 bases; junction bases outside the gene matches: 5. CDR3 length: 17 amino acids. Germline V gene lookup returns CDR1 LGHNA and CDR2 YNFKEQ. The CDR3: CASSQGGLAGGLETQYF. CDR3 DNA: TGTGCCAGCAGCCAAGGGGGACTAGCGGGGGGTTTGGAGACCCAGTACTTC.

This clone was seen only once. V gene TRBV10-3 combines with J gene TRBJ2-3, with 11 positions matching TRBD2. V lost 5 bases and J lost 0; bases outside the gene matches: 4. CDR1 is ENHRY and CDR2 is SYGVKD in the germline V gene. The CDR3 extends over 16 amino acids. CDR3 sequence reads: CAISLTSGSSTDTQYF. In DNA form, the CDR3 reads TGTGCCATCAGTCTAACTAGCGGGAGTAGCACAGATACGCAGTATTTT.

The genes are TRBV6-5 and TRBJ1-2, with TRBD1 matching 7 bases. This CDR3 comprises 14 residues. V was clipped by 8 bases and J by 6 bases; unmatched bases: 12. Germline V gene lookup returns CDR1 MNHEY and CDR2 SVGAGI. The CDR3, as DNA: TGTGCCAGCGCCATTGTGACAGGGCGAGATGGCTACACCTTC. Translated, it gives CASAIVTGRDGYTF.

The chain employs TRBV11-2 and TRBJ2-1; perhaps TRBD1 as D (6 bases). CDR3 length: 11 residues. CDR1 SGHAT and CDR2 FQNNGV come from the germline V gene. V dropped 3 bases and J dropped 11 bases, with 8 bases sitting between them. The CDR3 region is CASSFRDKQFF. Here the CDR3 DNA reads TGTGCCAGCAGCTTTAGGGACAAGCAGTTCTTC.

The DNA of the CDR3 is TGTGCCAGCAAGGAGGCGCGGCCCTTTTCTAACTATGGCTACACCTTC. Translation gives CASKEARPFSNYGYTF. This chain uses TRBV28 with TRBJ1-2; D remains ambiguous. The CDR3 contains 16 residues. Germline CDR1 and CDR2: MDHEN and SYDVKM. The V gene lost 7 bases and the J gene lost 0 bases, with 18 bases spanning the gap.

The chain links TRBV28 to TRBJ1-5, with TRBD1 as a possible D gene (6 bases). The CDR3 has 14 residues. V was cut by 6 bases and J by 7 bases, with 16 bases left in between. Germline V lookup: CDR1 MDHEN, CDR2 SYDVKM. For the CDR3, the DNA is TGTGCCAGCAGATCACAGGGAGGGGAACAGCCCCAGCATTTT. Its protein product is CASRSQGGEQPQHF. The full variable domain, completed using reference TRBV28 and TRBJ1-5, is DVKVTQSSRYLVKRTGEKVFLECVQDMDHENMFWYRQDPGLGLRLIYFSYDVKMKEKGDIPEGYSVSREKKERFSLILESASTNQTSMYLCASRSQGGEQPQHFGDGTRLSIL.

This sequence joins TRBV6-4 and TRBJ2-1; a possible D gene is TRBD1 (5 bases). The germline V gene encodes CDR1 MRHNA and CDR2 SNTAGT. This CDR3 has 14 amino acids. The CDR3 protein is CVFYQGRYYNEQFF. For the CDR3, the DNA is TGTGTCTTTTACCAGGGTAGGTACTACAATGAGCAGTTCTTC.

As to this clone: The identical CDR3 is also encoded by other nucleotide sequences in the sample. The gene calls are TRBV19 and TRBJ1-5, with D maybe TRBD1 (5 bases). V was clipped by 3 bases and J by 0 bases, with 6 bases between them. CDR3 length: 14 amino acids. Per germline, CDR1 LNHDA and CDR2 SQIVND (reference sequence). CDR3 DNA sequence: TGTGCCAGTAGTATTGACAGTAGCAATCAGCCCCAGCATTTT. This gives the protein CASSIDSSNQPQHF.

The rearrangement joins TRBV5-1 to TRBJ2-5; 8 positions match TRBD2. V was clipped by 4 bases and J by 2 bases; unmatched bases: 4. This CDR3 spans 14 amino acids. CDR1 is SGHRS, CDR2 YFSETQ, per germline. CDR3 DNA sequence: TGCGCCAGCAGCCCCGGGAGGGGTCAAGAGACCCAGTACTTC. It translates to CASSPGRGQETQYF.